A single sample gave rise to the 30 T cell receptor beta chains below, sequenced in a study of PD-1 blockade in classical Hodgkin lymphoma. Following autologous stem cell transplantation, relapse occurred in every patient, and exposure to brentuximab vedotin varied. Repertoires were generated with immunoSEQ multiplex PCR, while TCRdb's copy carries only in-frame clones and drops some. This sample has about 61,000 clones; 75% to 90% occur once, and the top ten carry over 12%. This sample comprised peripheral blood mononuclear cells (PBMCs), obtained at baseline. The receptors were sampled from a human donor with classical Hodgkin lymphoma.

This rearrangement joins TRBV6-5 to TRBJ1-5, with 7 bases fitting TRBD1. CDR3 size: 14 residues. V was pared by 3 bases and J by 7 bases, with 6 bases of the junction left unmatched. The germline gives CDR1 MNHEY, CDR2 SVGAGI. The DNA of the CDR3 is TGTGCCAGCAGTTATTCCGACAGGGACCAGCCCCAGCATTTT. Residues: CASSYSDRDQPQHF.

This chain joins TRBV6-5 and TRBJ2-7; D uncertain. V lost 6 bases and J 6 bases, leaving 12 bases between the germline ends. The CDR3 runs 12 residues. The germline gives CDR1 MNHEY, CDR2 SVGAGI. The CDR3 sequence is CASRVSYSEQYF. The CDR3 bases are TGTGCCAGCAGGGTATCCTACTCCGAGCAGTACTTC.

The chain is built from TRBV5-1 and TRBJ1-1; no clear D gene. Trimming stripped 0 bases from V and 8 bases from J, with 5 bases between. The CDR3 covers 11 residues. CDR1 is SGHRS, CDR2 YFSETQ, per germline. The CDR3 DNA reads as TGCGCCAGCAGCTTGGGACTAGAAGCTTTCTTT. Protein: CASSLGLEAFF.

This chain joins TRBV18 and TRBJ2-5, with D maybe TRBD2 (6 bases). V was cut by 2 bases and J by 4 bases, with 17 bases left in between. Germline V gene sequence: CDR1 KGHSH, CDR2 LQKENI. The CDR3 sequence is 16 residues long. The CDR3 nucleotides are TGTGCCAGCTCACCAGGCTCCCTAGGAGGGATAGAGACCCAGTACTTC. As protein: CASSPGSLGGIETQYF.

The CDR3 here is CASSADNSYEQYF. CDR3 DNA: TGTGCCAGCAGCGCAGACAACTCCTACGAGCAGTACTTC. The chain couples TRBV11-2 to TRBJ2-7; D ambiguous. Trimming cost V 5 bases and J 0 bases, with 8 bases left between them. CDR1 SGHAT and CDR2 FQNNGV come from the germline V gene. This CDR3 region has 13 residues.

The chain joins TRBV11-3 to TRBJ1-1; D not resolved. Trimming left V 3 bases short and J 2 bases short, with 7 bases between. This CDR3 spans 13 amino acids. CDR1 and CDR2 (germline): SGHNT, YENEEA. The CDR3 sequence is CASSLDLNTEAFF. Written as DNA, the CDR3 is TGTGCCAGCAGCTTGGACCTCAACACTGAAGCTTTCTTT. Full variable domain (remainder filled in from reference TRBV11-3 and TRBJ1-1): EAGVVQSPRYKIIEKKQPVAFWCNPISGHNTLYWYLQNLGQGPELLIRYENEEAVDDSQLPKDRFSAERLKGVDSTLKIQPAELGDSAVYLCASSLDLNTEAFFGQGTRLTVV.

The chain joins TRBV29-1 to TRBJ2-3; 13 nucleotides match TRBD2. The junction had 3 bases not matched to a gene; V was cut back by 1 base and J by 2 bases. This CDR3 has 16 amino acids. The germline gives CDR1 SQVTM, CDR2 ANQGSEA. For the CDR3, the DNA is TGCAGCGTTGAAGTGGGACTAGCGGGAATCACAGATACGCAGTATTTT. Translation: CSVEVGLAGITDTQYF.

The CDR3 nucleotides read TGTGCCAGCAGTTCTACGGGGGGAGCGTCACCCCTCCACTTT. Its translation: CASSSTGGASPLHF. V usage is TRBV25-1 and J usage is TRBJ1-6; a weak D match, TRBD1 (5 bases). Germline V lookup: CDR1 MGHDK, CDR2 SYGVNS. CDR3 length: 14 amino acids. Trimming stripped 5 bases from V and 10 bases from J, with 15 bases between.

Points on this clone: The CDR3 carries no conserved terminal phenylalanine or tryptophan, so it likely arises from a read error. It is unclear where the CDR3 begins or ends on the DNA, so no DNA is shown, and the CDR3 is as TCRdb lists it. The chain has TRBV6-6 and TRBJ1-6; no check of the table's D call, TRBD1, against the DNA was made. The CDR3 region is 14 residues in length, termini included. Looked up from germline, CDR1 is MNHNY and CDR2 is SVGAGI (reference sequence). The CDR3 is CASSYLAGGPPNLI.

The chain carries TRBV4-1 and TRBJ2-7; no reliable D call. The CDR3 spans 14 residues. Germline assignment: CDR1 MGHRA and CDR2 YSYEKL. With 0 bases removed from V and 3 bases from J, the gap between germline ends came to 9 bases. The CDR3 loop is CASSQETESYEQYF. The CDR3 DNA is TGCGCCAGCAGCCAAGAAACAGAGAGCTACGAGCAGTACTTC.

This clone was seen a handful of times. This chain uses TRBV27 with TRBJ2-2, with TRBD2 matching over 8 bases. Germline lookup yields CDR1 MNHEY and CDR2 SMNVEV (reference sequence). J lost 1 base, V lost 2 bases, and 0 bases had no gene match. The CDR3 is 15 residues long. The CDR3 sequence: CASSLLAGNTGELFF. The CDR3 nucleotides are TGTGCCAGCAGTTTACTAGCGGGGAACACCGGGGAGCTGTTTTTT.

This clone was seen a single time. The chain links TRBV27 to TRBJ1-1; unclear D gene. The CDR3 consists of 13 residues. Trimming removed 6 bases at V and 7 bases at J, with 15 bases between. CDR1 MNHEY and CDR2 SMNVEV come from the germline V gene (reference sequence). The CDR3 sequence: CASSPFKQGEAFF. The CDR3 region has the DNA TGTGCCAGCAGCCCGTTCAAGCAAGGTGAAGCTTTCTTT.

This sequence joins TRBV6-6 and TRBJ1-5, with D possibly being TRBD1 (5 bases). The CDR3 extends over 16 amino acids. Germline CDR1 and CDR2: MNHNY and SVGAGI (reference sequence). V was pared by 5 bases and J by 0 bases, with 14 bases between. DNA for the CDR3: TGTGCCAGCAGTCGCAAAGGACAAAATAGCAATCAGCCCCAGCATTTT. Its protein is CASSRKGQNSNQPQHF.

This rearrangement joins TRBV20-1 to TRBJ1-1, with D perhaps TRBD1 (5 bases). Trimming removed 3 bases at V and 10 bases at J, with 12 bases between. The CDR3 is 11 amino acids. The V gene's germline CDR1 is DFQATT and CDR2 SNEGSKA (reference sequence). The CDR3 loop reads CSASGPGGAFF. The CDR3 bases are TGCAGTGCTAGTGGCCCTGGGGGAGCTTTCTTT.

This clone was observed a handful of times. The J gene is TRBJ1-2, the V gene TRBV6-5; D unclear. CDR3 length equals 13 residues. Trimming took off 4 bases at V and 7 bases at J, with 13 bases between the two ends. Germline V gives CDR1 MNHEY, CDR2 SVGAGI. CDR3 nucleotides: TGTGCCAGCAGTTCGGGGAAGATAATTGGCTACACCTTC. Translating it yields CASSSGKIIGYTF.

This chain uses TRBV6-5 with TRBJ2-7; no definite D call. Trimming shortened V by 2 bases and J by 1 base, and 6 bases separated the two germline ends. The V gene's germline CDR1 is MNHEY and CDR2 SVGAGI. CDR3 length: 13 amino acids. The CDR3: CASSYKGSYEQYF. CDR3 bases: TGTGCCAGCAGTTACAAGGGTTCCTACGAGCAGTACTTC.

V usage is TRBV13 and J usage is TRBJ2-3; D may match TRBD1 or TRBD2 (6 bases each). Germline CDR1 is PRHDT and CDR2 is FYEKMQ (reference sequence). The CDR3 is 14 amino acids. Trimming cost V 5 bases and J 4 bases, with 13 bases left between them. In DNA, the CDR3 is TGTGCCAGCAGCCTAAGGGGGGCCGCAGATACGCAGTATTTT. Amino acids: CASSLRGAADTQYF.

V and J are TRBV6-5 and TRBJ1-3, with D unresolved. The CDR3 loop spans 11 amino acids. CDR1 is MNHEY, CDR2 SVGAGI, per germline. The V end was cut by 7 bases, the J end by 9 bases, with 10 bases between. CDR3 protein: CASNYVGTIYF. The CDR3 DNA reads TGTGCCAGCAACTACGTAGGCACCATATATTTT.

J is TRBJ2-1 and V is TRBV28; 10 nucleotides match TRBD1. With 6 bases clipped from V and 5 bases from J, the junction kept 10 bases outside the gene matches. This CDR3 comprises 16 residues. Germline assignment: CDR1 MDHEN and CDR2 SYDVKM. CDR3 bases: TGTGCCAGCAGGCCCGGAAGACAGGGGGCGGACAATGAGCAGTTCTTC. It is translated as CASRPGRQGADNEQFF.

The chain uses TRBV30 and TRBJ1-6; D possibly corresponds to TRBD1 (6 bases). CDR3 length: 15 amino acids. Germline V gives CDR1 GTSNPN, CDR2 SVGIG (reference sequence). V shed 4 bases and J shed 8 bases, with 18 bases lying between them. CDR3 in amino acids: CAWKTSGVGYSPLHF. DNA for the CDR3: TGTGCCTGGAAAACTTCAGGGGTCGGATATTCACCCCTCCACTTT.

The chain is built from TRBV10-2 and TRBJ2-5; TRBD2 aligns across 14 bases. The CDR3 sequence is 18 residues long. V was clipped by 6 bases and J by 0 bases; unmatched bases: 9. Germline assignment: CDR1 WSHSY and CDR2 SAAADI. The CDR3 sequence is CASSPGLAGAPYQETQYF. Written as DNA, the CDR3 is TGCGCCAGCAGCCCGGGACTAGCGGGGGCCCCGTACCAAGAGACCCAGTACTTC.

This sequence joins TRBV7-2 and TRBJ2-5; TRBD2 matches 11 bases. Germline-derived CDR1 and CDR2 are SGHTA and FQGNSA. The CDR3 extends over 14 amino acids. V shed 7 bases, J shed 5 bases, and the junction held 6 bases outside the gene matches. The CDR3 loop is CASNLAGGPETQYF. The CDR3 coding sequence is TGTGCCAGCAACCTAGCGGGGGGTCCGGAGACCCAGTACTTC.

This clone was recorded only once. The chain couples TRBV7-6 to TRBJ1-4; no definite D call. The germline V gene has CDR1 SGHVS and CDR2 FNYEAQ. The V gene lost 1 base and the J gene lost 7 bases, with 4 bases spanning the gap. This CDR3 comprises 12 residues. The CDR3 region is CASSLESEKLFF. The CDR3 nucleotides read TGTGCCAGCAGCTTAGAAAGTGAAAAACTGTTTTTT.

The gene calls are TRBV7-9 and TRBJ1-6, with unresolved D. The V end was cut by 1 base, the J end by 11 bases, with 6 bases between. Germline CDR1 is SEHNR and CDR2 is FQNEAQ (reference sequence). The CDR3 covers 12 residues. The CDR3 region has the DNA TGTGCCAGCAGCTTAGGGTCGGCACCCCTCCACTTT. The encoded protein is CASSLGSAPLHF.

CDR3 loop: CASSDPTAGGRGLAGNTIYF. DNA of the CDR3: TGTGCCAGCAGTGACCCCACCGCCGGGGGCAGGGGCCTAGCTGGAAACACCATATATTTT. The genes are TRBV2 and TRBJ1-3; possible D gene TRBD1, 6 bases. The germline V and J ends were trimmed by 3 bases and 2 bases, with 26 bases remaining between them. The CDR3 covers 20 residues. Germline-derived CDR1 and CDR2 are SNHLY and FYNNEI.

There are a few counts of this clone. This chain uses TRBV11-2 with TRBJ2-4, with a tentative D call TRBD1 (6 bases). The CDR3 loop spans 15 amino acids. The ends were cut back, 5 bases at V and 6 bases at J, with 17 bases in the middle. CDR1 is SGHAT, CDR2 FQNNGV, per germline. CDR3 DNA: TGTGCCAGCAGCCTAACAGGGAATGGAGGAAACATTCAGTACTTC. This gives the protein CASSLTGNGGNIQYF.

The rearrangement joins TRBV6-1 to TRBJ2-6; a possible D gene is TRBD2 (5 bases). Trimming took 6 bases from V and 1 from J, leaving 7 bases between them. Germline CDR1 and CDR2: MNHNS and SASEGT. The CDR3 covers 14 residues. CDR3 residues: CASRRTSGANVLTF. Written as DNA, the CDR3 is TGTGCCAGCAGGCGGACTTCTGGGGCCAACGTCCTGACTTTC.

The chain is built from TRBV2 and TRBJ2-5; D is ambiguous. The CDR3 is made up of 14 amino acids. V was pared by 3 bases and J by 4 bases, with 12 bases between. Germline V CDR1 and CDR2: SNHLY, FYNNEI. CDR3 bases: TGTGCCAGCAGTGACCCGAGCCTACCAGAGACCCAGTACTTC. It codes for CASSDPSLPETQYF.

The CDR3 DNA reads as TGTGCCAGCAGCTCACCCAATCAGCCCCAGCATTTT. Protein sequence: CASSSPNQPQHF. This chain joins TRBV7-2 and TRBJ1-5; D gene uncertain. Germline V gene sequence: CDR1 SGHTA, CDR2 FQGNSA. The CDR3 consists of 12 residues. V was cut by 4 bases and J by 3 bases, with 4 bases left in between.

This chain joins TRBV2 and TRBJ2-7, with 7 bases lining up with TRBD1. This CDR3 has 13 amino acids. CDR1 and CDR2 (germline): SNHLY, FYNNEI. V gave up 7 bases and J gave up 3 bases; unmatched junction bases: 6. The CDR3 protein is CASTLGQLYEQYF. The CDR3 DNA is TGTGCCAGCACCCTGGGACAGCTCTACGAGCAGTACTTC.